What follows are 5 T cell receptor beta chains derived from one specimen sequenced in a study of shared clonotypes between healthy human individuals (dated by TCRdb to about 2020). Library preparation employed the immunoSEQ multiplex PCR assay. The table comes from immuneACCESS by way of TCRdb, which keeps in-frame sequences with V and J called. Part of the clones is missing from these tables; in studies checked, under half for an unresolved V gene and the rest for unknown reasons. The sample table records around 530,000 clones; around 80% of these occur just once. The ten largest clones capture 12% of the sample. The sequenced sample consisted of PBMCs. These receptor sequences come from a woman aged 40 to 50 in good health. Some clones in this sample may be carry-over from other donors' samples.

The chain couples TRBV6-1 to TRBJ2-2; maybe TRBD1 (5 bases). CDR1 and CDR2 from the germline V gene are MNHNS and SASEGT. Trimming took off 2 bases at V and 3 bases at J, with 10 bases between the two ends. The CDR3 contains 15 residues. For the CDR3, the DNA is TGTGCCAGCAGTGAACTGGGGCAGTACACCGGGGAGCTGTTTTTT. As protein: CASSELGQYTGELFF.

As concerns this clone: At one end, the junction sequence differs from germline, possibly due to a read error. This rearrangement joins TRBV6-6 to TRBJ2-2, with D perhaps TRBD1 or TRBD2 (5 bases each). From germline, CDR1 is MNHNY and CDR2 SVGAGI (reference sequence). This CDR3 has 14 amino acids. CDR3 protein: CAIRSGTDTGELFF. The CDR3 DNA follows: TGTGCCATCAGGTCAGGGACGGACACCGGGGAGCTGTTTTTC.

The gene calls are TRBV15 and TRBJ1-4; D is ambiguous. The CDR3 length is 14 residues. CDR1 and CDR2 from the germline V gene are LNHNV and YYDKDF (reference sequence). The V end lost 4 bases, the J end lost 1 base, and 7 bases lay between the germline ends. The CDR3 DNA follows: TGTGCCACCAGCATTCACTTAACTAATGAAAAACTGTTTTTT. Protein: CATSIHLTNEKLFF.

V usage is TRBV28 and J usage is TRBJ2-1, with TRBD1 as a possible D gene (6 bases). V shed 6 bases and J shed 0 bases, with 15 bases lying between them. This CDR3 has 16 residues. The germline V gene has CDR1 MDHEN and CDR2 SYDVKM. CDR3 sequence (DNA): TGTGCCAGCAGGGGGCAGGGGCCCTACTCCTACAATGAGCAGTTCTTC. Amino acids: CASRGQGPYSYNEQFF.

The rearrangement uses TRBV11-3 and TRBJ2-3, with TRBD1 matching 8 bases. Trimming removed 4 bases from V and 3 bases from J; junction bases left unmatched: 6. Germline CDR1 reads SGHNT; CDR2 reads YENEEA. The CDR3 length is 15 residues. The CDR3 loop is CASSSRQGATDTQYF. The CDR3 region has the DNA TGTGCCAGCAGCTCGAGGCAGGGGGCAACAGATACGCAGTATTTT.